This entry lists 8 T cell receptor beta chains sequenced from one sample in a study of T cells in pancreatic ductal adenocarcinoma. The method was immunoSEQ multiplex PCR; TCRdb's version includes in-frame clones alone and lacks a portion of them. The data contain roughly 100,000 clones, about 95% of them singletons. Surgery without prior neoadjuvant therapy was the treatment of the selected pancreatic ductal adenocarcinoma patients. The sequenced sample consisted of PBMCs. The receptor set was obtained from a human donor with pancreatic ductal adenocarcinoma.

The V and J genes are TRBV6-5 and TRBJ1-1; D is undetermined. This CDR3 has 15 amino acids. Trimming removed 5 bases at V and 2 bases at J, with 15 bases between. Germline CDR1 is MNHEY and CDR2 is SVGAGI. CDR3 sequence reads: CASSPTSGINTEAFF. CDR3 in DNA: TGTGCCAGCAGTCCAACCTCCGGGATTAACACTGAAGCTTTCTTT.

This chain joins TRBV7-6 and TRBJ1-5, with 7 bases lining up with TRBD1. The length of the CDR3 is 15 residues. Germline CDR1 and CDR2: SGHVS and FNYEAQ. V lost 2 bases and J lost 7; bases outside the gene matches: 8. CDR3 sequence reads: CASSLSTGAGQPQHF. CDR3 nucleotides: TGTGCCAGCAGCTTATCCACAGGGGCAGGACAGCCCCAGCATTTT.

V and J are TRBV30 and TRBJ2-5; TRBD1 matches 7 bases. From germline, CDR1 is GTSNPN and CDR2 SVGIG (reference sequence). The CDR3 consists of 16 residues. V shed 2 bases and J 0 bases; nucleotides not matched to a gene: 9. The CDR3: CAWSRTGVQYQETQYF. The CDR3 coding sequence is TGTGCCTGGAGTCGAACAGGGGTCCAGTACCAAGAGACCCAGTACTTC.

The chain links TRBV5-4 to TRBJ2-2; D not resolved. This CDR3 comprises 14 residues. Germline V gene sequence: CDR1 SGHNT, CDR2 YYREEE (reference sequence). V lost 2 bases and J lost 1, with 6 bases in between. CDR3 bases: TGTGCCAGCAGCTTTGGCGGGAACACCGGGGAGCTGTTTTTT. This gives the protein CASSFGGNTGELFF.

The chain joins TRBV6-1 to TRBJ2-3, with 8 bases matching TRBD1. The V and J ends lost 11 bases and 2 bases, in that order; junction bases with no gene match: 9. This CDR3 contains 14 residues. The germline V gene has CDR1 MNHNS and CDR2 SASEGT. CDR3 sequence: CAGAGGLPTDTQYF. CDR3 bases: TGTGCCGGAGCAGGGGGCCTTCCCACAGATACGCAGTATTTT.

The genes are TRBV12-5 and TRBJ1-2; no clear D. In germline, CDR1 is LGHNT, CDR2 FRNRAP. V was clipped by 1 base and J by 4 bases, with 10 bases between them. The CDR3 extends over 14 amino acids. CDR3: CASGLGWQSYGYTF. CDR3 bases: TGTGCTAGTGGTTTGGGATGGCAGTCCTATGGCTACACCTTC.

As to this clone: The identical CDR3 is also encoded by other nucleotide sequences in the sample. The chain carries TRBV11-2 and TRBJ2-7, with D perhaps matching TRBD1 (5 bases). With 5 bases removed from V and 4 bases from J, the gap between germline ends came to 9 bases. The germline CDR1 and CDR2 sequences are SGHAT and FQNNGV. The CDR3 has 12 amino acids. CDR3 coding DNA: TGTGCCAGCAGCCCCCAGGGTTACGAGCAGTACTTC. Translating gives CASSPQGYEQYF.

V gene TRBV10-3 combines with J gene TRBJ2-7; D is perhaps TRBD2 (7 bases). Trimming took off 8 bases at V and 7 bases at J, with 21 bases between the two ends. Germline V gives CDR1 ENHRY, CDR2 SYGVKD. The CDR3 consists of 14 residues. DNA for the CDR3: TGTGCCATCGCCCCGCTGGGGGGGGCGGGGGAGCAGTACTTC. Translation: CAIAPLGGAGEQYF.